The next 20 T cell receptor beta chains were all read from a single sample in a study of blood T cells in healthy people across ages. It was with a sample-barcoded 5' primer and a J-beta primer mix that a second PCR of roughly 6 to 11 cycles was run. TCRdb processed the 5' RACE reads anew with MiXCR; each CDR3 protein has one entry. The sample carries fewer than 1,000,000 distinct CDR3 sequences, around 43% recorded once. The specimen sequenced was blood. These receptors came from a man in his sixties in good health.

This clonotype has just a few counts. The chain is built from TRBV10-3 and TRBJ2-7; D is undetermined. Trimming took 3 bases from V and 5 from J, leaving 11 bases between them. Germline V lookup: CDR1 ENHRY, CDR2 SYGVKD. The CDR3 covers 13 residues. The CDR3 DNA sequence: TGTGCCATCAGTGAAAACCGGGTGGACGAGCAGTACTTC. Its translation is CAISENRVDEQYF.

The V call is TRBV9, the J call TRBJ1-4, with D perhaps TRBD1 (5 bases). The germline V gene has CDR1 SGDLS and CDR2 YYNGEE. The CDR3 spans 15 residues. Trimming removed 6 bases at V and 2 bases at J, with 14 bases between. CDR3 coding DNA: TGTGCCAGCACTCGCTGGGGGGGTACTAATGAAAAACTGTTTTTT. This encodes CASTRWGGTNEKLFF. The complete variable domain, with remaining parts taken from reference TRBV9 and TRBJ1-4, reads DSGVTQTPKHLITATGQRVTLRCSPRSGDLSVYWYQQSLDQGLQFLIQYYNGEERAKGNILERFSAQQFPDLHSELNLSSLELGDSALYFCASTRWGGTNEKLFFGSGTQLSVL.

The chain employs TRBV20-1 and TRBJ1-5, with no clear D. This CDR3 contains 15 residues. V was cut by 0 bases and J by 3 bases, with 12 bases left in between. CDR1 DFQATT and CDR2 SNEGSKA come from the germline V gene (reference sequence). The CDR3 nucleotides read TGCAGTGCTAGAGAATGGGGTGCGGACAATCAGCCCCAGCATTTT. Protein sequence: CSAREWGADNQPQHF.

The V gene is TRBV5-1, the J gene TRBJ2-7; D gene unclear. CDR1 is SGHRS, CDR2 YFSETQ, per germline. Trimming stripped 7 bases from V and 7 bases from J, with 21 bases between. The CDR3 contains 14 residues. This CDR3 is CASASGQAYNEQYF. The CDR3 nucleotides are TGCGCCAGCGCCTCCGGTCAGGCCTACAATGAGCAGTACTTC.

The chain carries TRBV7-2 and TRBJ2-1; D tentatively reads TRBD1 or TRBD2 (5 bases each). The V gene lost 4 bases and the J gene lost 6 bases, with 16 bases spanning the gap. Germline lookup yields CDR1 SGHTA and CDR2 FQGNSA. This CDR3 contains 15 residues. The DNA of the CDR3 is TGTGCCAGCAGCTCGGGGACCGCGGTCTCCAATGAGCAGTTCTTC. Translation gives CASSSGTAVSNEQFF.

V usage is TRBV6-6 and J usage is TRBJ2-1; 7 bases match TRBD1. Looked up from germline, CDR1 is MNHNY and CDR2 is SVGAGI (reference sequence). The CDR3 is made up of 15 amino acids. The junction had 13 bases not matched to a gene; V was cut back by 4 bases and J by 10 bases. CDR3 coding DNA: TGTGCCAGCAGTTCCGACGAGACAGGGTCCGAGGAGCAGTTCTTC. Translating it yields CASSSDETGSEEQFF.

The chain carries TRBV5-1 and TRBJ1-2; 9 positions agree with TRBD1. Trimming at V came to 4 bases and at J to 8 bases, leaving 9 bases not matched to a gene. Germline loops: CDR1 SGHRS, CDR2 YFSETQ. This CDR3 contains 14 residues. DNA for the CDR3: TGCGCCAGCAGCGTGGACAGGACAGGGGAGGGCTACACCTTC. Translating it yields CASSVDRTGEGYTF.

The J gene is TRBJ1-1, the V gene TRBV14; D is undetermined. The V end was cut by 1 base, the J end by 0 bases, with 9 bases between. This CDR3 has 15 residues. Germline V gene data show CDR1 as SGHDN and CDR2 as FVKESK. In nucleotides, the CDR3 is TGTGCCAGCAGCCAAGTTTACACGCTGAACACTGAAGCTTTCTTT. Its translation: CASSQVYTLNTEAFF.

As to this clonotype: The junction shows a germline mismatch at one end, possibly a read error. The rearrangement uses TRBV7-2 and TRBJ2-7, with TRBD1 matching 11 bases. TRBJ2-5 matches the DNA end more closely, so the J call is doubtful. Germline loops: CDR1 SGHTA, CDR2 FQGNSA. The CDR3 runs 15 residues. The CDR3 DNA sequence: TGTGCCAGTAGCTCGGGGGACAGGGGGTGGGAGACCCAGTACTTC. This codes for CASSSGDRGWETQYF.

The gene calls are TRBV7-2 and TRBJ2-5; TRBD1 aligns across 10 bases. Germline CDR1 is SGHTA and CDR2 is FQGNSA. V lost 5 bases, J lost 7 bases, and 7 bases stayed unmatched. The CDR3 spans 14 residues. The CDR3 nucleotides read TGTGCCAGCAGCGCAGACAGGGGGCGAGGGACCCAGTACTTC. It translates to CASSADRGRGTQYF.

The chain is built from TRBV5-1 and TRBJ2-1; possibly TRBD1 or TRBD2 for D (5 bases each). Germline loops: CDR1 SGHRS, CDR2 YFSETQ. The CDR3 is made up of 12 amino acids. The V and J ends lost 10 bases and 8 bases respectively, with 16 bases between them. CDR3 region: CALRRTNYEQFF. The CDR3 coding sequence is TGCGCCCTTAGGAGGACAAATTATGAGCAGTTCTTC.

This clonotype was observed a single time. The chain recombines TRBV15 with TRBJ2-1, with TRBD1 matching over 7 bases. The germline gives CDR1 LNHNV, CDR2 YYDKDF (reference sequence). This CDR3 has 16 residues. V gave up 0 bases and J gave up 5 bases; unmatched junction bases: 7. The CDR3 DNA follows: TGTGCCACCAGCAGAGATAGTAAGGGGGCGAACAATGAGCAGTTCTTC. Encoded protein: CATSRDSKGANNEQFF. Using reference TRBV15 and TRBJ2-1 for the parts outside the CDR3, the full variable domain is DAMVIQNPRYQVTQFGKPVTLSCSQTLNHNVMYWYQQKSSQAPKLLFHYYDKDFNNEADTPDNFQSRRPNTSFCFLDIRSPGLGDTAMYLCATSRDSKGANNEQFFGPGTRLTVL.

There are many counts of this clonotype. The V and J genes are TRBV11-1 and TRBJ2-7; D possibly corresponds to TRBD1 (6 bases). The V and J ends lost 6 bases and 6 bases respectively, with 15 bases between them. The length of the CDR3 is 13 residues. Germline assignment: CDR1 SGHAT and CDR2 FQDESV (reference sequence). The CDR3 reads CASSVTGWSEQYF. As DNA, the CDR3 is TGTGCCAGCAGTGTCACAGGGTGGTCCGAGCAGTACTTC.

The chain joins TRBV7-2 to TRBJ1-4, with a possible D match to TRBD1 (6 bases). The CDR3 loop spans 15 amino acids. CDR1 is SGHTA and CDR2 is FQGNSA in the germline V gene. The V and J ends lost 6 bases and 7 bases respectively, with 18 bases between them. CDR3 in DNA: TGTGCCAGCAGAGGATTGGGGGCGGGGGGTGAAAAACTGTTTTTT. It specifies CASRGLGAGGEKLFF. Variable domain in full (rest from reference TRBV7-2 and TRBJ1-4): GAGVSQSPSNKVTEKGKDVELRCDPISGHTALYWYRQSLGQGLEFLIYFQGNSAPDKSGLPSDRFSAERTGGSVSTLTIQRTQQEDSAVYLCASRGLGAGGEKLFFGSGTQLSVL.

V gene TRBV2 combines with J gene TRBJ2-7; weak D call: TRBD2 (6 bases). The CDR3 length is 14 residues. Per the germline V gene, CDR1 is SNHLY and CDR2 is FYNNEI. V lost 4 bases to trimming and J lost 2 bases, with 12 bases between them. For the CDR3, the DNA is TGTGCCAGCAGTGCCCCCGGGAGACCCTACGAGCAGTACTTC. It translates to CASSAPGRPYEQYF.

The chain employs TRBV5-1 and TRBJ1-2, with 8 bases fitting TRBD1. The ends lost 4 bases at V and 6 bases at J; junction bases unmatched: 17. The CDR3 runs 17 residues. Germline assignment: CDR1 SGHRS and CDR2 YFSETQ. CDR3 in DNA: TGCGCCAGCAGCCATCAAGGGGTAACGACAGGGGTGGATGGCTACACCTTC. This translates into CASSHQGVTTGVDGYTF. The full variable domain, in which reference TRBV5-1 and TRBJ1-2 provide the parts outside the CDR3, is KAGVTQTPRYLIKTRGQQVTLSCSPISGHRSVSWYQQTPGQGLQFLFEYFSETQRNKGNFPGRFSGRQFSNSRSEMNVSTLELGDSALYLCASSHQGVTTGVDGYTFGSGTRLTVV.

The chain combines TRBV20-1 with TRBJ2-1, with D perhaps assigned TRBD1 or TRBD2 (5 bases each). The ends were cut back, 3 bases at V and 5 bases at J, with 11 bases in the middle. Looked up from germline, CDR1 is DFQATT and CDR2 is SNEGSKA (reference sequence). The CDR3 loop spans 13 amino acids. The CDR3 loop reads CSASGDPDNEQFF. The CDR3 region has the DNA TGCAGTGCTAGTGGGGACCCGGACAATGAGCAGTTCTTC.

As concerns this clonotype: A much larger clone differs by one base, so this may be a read error. The CDR3 protein is CSAGGTSDYEQYF. The CDR3 DNA reads TGCAGTGCTGGAGGGACTAGCGACTACGAGCAGTACTTC. The rearrangement links TRBV20-1 to TRBJ2-4; 10 bases fit TRBD2. The J call may be wrong; the DNA end is better matched by TRBJ2-7. Germline V CDR1 and CDR2: DFQATT, SNEGSKA (reference sequence). This CDR3 is 13 amino acids long.

V is TRBV4-3 and J is TRBJ2-3, with 7 nucleotides matching TRBD1. V gave up 4 bases and J gave up 1 base; unmatched junction bases: 11. Germline CDR1 is LGHNA and CDR2 is YSLEER. The CDR3 has 17 residues. The CDR3 region has the DNA TGCGCCAGCAGCCCCCAGGTATCCGGGACAGGCACAGATACGCAGTATTTT. Encoded protein: CASSPQVSGTGTDTQYF.

The chain has TRBV10-3 and TRBJ2-7; D is undetermined. Per germline, CDR1 ENHRY and CDR2 SYGVKD. V was cut by 0 bases and J by 3 bases, with 9 bases left in between. CDR3 size: 14 residues. The CDR3 region is CAISESTDDYEQYF. In DNA form, the CDR3 reads TGTGCCATCAGTGAGTCAACAGACGACTACGAGCAGTACTTC.